Below are 10 T cell receptor beta chains sequenced from a single sample in a study of CD8+CD57+ T cells in acquired aplastic anemia. Genomic DNA was employed as the template in profiling TCR beta VDJ and CDR3. In TCRdb, the reads were re-called with MiXCR into one record per CDR3 protein. The data show approximately 170,000 distinct CDR3 sequences, 50% to 75% seen once. The specimen sequenced was sorted CD4+, CD8+, or CD8+CD57+ T cells (not recorded which) from PBMCs. Receptor source: a human donor in good health.

This clonotype was seen ten or more times. The chain uses TRBV9 and TRBJ2-7; D tentatively fits TRBD1 or TRBD2 (5 bases each). Trimming shortened V by 3 bases and J by 5 bases, and 12 bases separated the two germline ends. The CDR3 has 13 amino acids. Germline CDR1 and CDR2: SGDLS and YYNGEE. CDR3 sequence: CASSGGRDHEQYF. CDR3 DNA sequence: TGTGCCAGCAGCGGGGGCCGGGACCACGAGCAGTACTTC.

The chain is built from TRBV10-3 and TRBJ1-1, with D perhaps matching TRBD1 (6 bases). Per the germline V gene, CDR1 is ENHRY and CDR2 is SYGVKD. With 3 bases removed from V and 1 base from J, the gap between germline ends came to 9 bases. The length of the CDR3 is 14 residues. CDR3 DNA: TGTGCCATCAGTGATACAGGGAGGAACACTGAAGCTTTCTTT. It is translated as CAISDTGRNTEAFF.

J is TRBJ2-1 and V is TRBV2; TRBD2 aligns across 14 bases. From germline, CDR1 is SNHLY and CDR2 FYNNEI. There are 17 residues in the CDR3. The junction had 6 bases not matched to a gene; V was cut back by 8 bases and J by 0 bases. This CDR3 is CASGRLAGGYSYNEQFF. In DNA form, the CDR3 reads TGTGCCAGCGGGAGACTAGCGGGAGGGTACTCCTACAATGAGCAGTTCTTC.

The CDR3 here is CASSFPESTEAFF. As DNA, the CDR3 is TGCGCCAGCAGCTTCCCGGAAAGCACTGAAGCTTTCTTT. The J gene is TRBJ1-1, the V gene TRBV5-1; no clear D. CDR1 and CDR2 from the germline V gene are SGHRS and YFSETQ. The CDR3 has 13 residues. With 2 bases removed from V and 4 bases from J, the gap between germline ends came to 9 bases.

As regards this clonotype: A read error is possible here, since a much larger clone lies one base away. The rearrangement joins TRBV6-6 to TRBJ2-1; D call uncertain. Germline V CDR1 and CDR2: MNHNY, SVGAGI (reference sequence). This CDR3 contains 13 residues. The CDR3 coding sequence is TGTGCCAGCAGTCCCGACTCGTACAATGGGCAGTTCTTC. Amino acid sequence: CASSPDSYNGQFF.

As concerns this clonotype: This may be a read error: a much more frequent sequence differs by one nucleotide. The genes are TRBV4-3 and TRBJ2-3; D is possibly TRBD1 or TRBD2 (5 bases each). In germline, CDR1 is LGHNA, CDR2 YSLEER. The ends were cut back, 0 bases at V and 1 base at J, with 11 bases in the middle. The CDR3 length is 16 residues. The CDR3 is CASSQDPRGRTDTQYF. The CDR3 DNA reads as TGCGCCAGCAGCCAAGATCCCCGGGGCCGCACAGATACGCAGTATTTT.

On this clonotype: Because it lacks the conserved phenylalanine or tryptophan at the end, this CDR3 is likely a read error. The DNA is omitted, as the CDR3 cannot be located on it reliably, and the CDR3 follows TCRdb's listing. The rearrangement uses TRBV20-1 and TRBJ1-5; the table names TRBD1, a call not compared with the DNA. Including both end residues, the CDR3 is 17 amino acids long. Per germline, CDR1 DFQATT and CDR2 SNEGSKA (reference sequence). The CDR3 reads CSARQGQGTIAISPSMV.

This clonotype was counted many times. The chain recombines TRBV11-2 with TRBJ2-1; 9 nucleotides match TRBD2. In germline, CDR1 is SGHAT, CDR2 FQNNGV. Trimming at V came to 5 bases and at J to 1 base, leaving 6 bases not matched to a gene. CDR3 length equals 16 residues. CDR3 bases: TGTGCCAGCAGCCAAGGACTAGCGCCTTCCTACAATGAGCAGTTCTTC. Protein product: CASSQGLAPSYNEQFF.

On this clonotype: This is likely a read error, given that the CDR3 carries no conserved phenylalanine or tryptophan at its end. The J gene is TRBJ1-1, the V gene TRBV7-8; D is ambiguous. The length of the CDR3 is 13 residues. From germline, CDR1 is SGHVS and CDR2 FQNEAQ. Trimming stripped 5 bases from V and 4 bases from J, with 11 bases between. The CDR3 spells CASSPTRVTEAFL. CDR3 coding DNA: TGTGCCAGCAGCCCAACCCGAGTCACTGAAGCTTTCTTG.

This clonotype was seen a handful of times. The chain has TRBV24-1 and TRBJ2-7; D unresolved. CDR1 KGHDR and CDR2 SFDVKD come from the germline V gene. The V end lost 0 bases, the J end lost 5 bases, and 7 bases lay between the germline ends. CDR3 length: 13 residues. Here the CDR3 reads CATSDLGRDEQYF. The CDR3 nucleotides are TGTGCCACCAGTGATTTGGGCCGGGACGAGCAGTACTTC.